The rows below give T cell receptor beta chains drawn from one sample of a study of blood T cell repertoires in COVID-19. The protocol was immunoSEQ multiplex PCR, while the TCRdb copy is restricted to in-frame clones and leaves out a portion. This sample yields about 49,000 clones, of which around 87% are seen a single time; less than 2.5% belongs to the top ten. The sequenced sample consisted of peripheral blood. The receptors were gathered from an elderly woman with COVID-19, enrolled during active disease. Both conserved end residues are trimmed from each CDR3.

>TRBJ2-2|TRBV7-2
ASSFRTGELF
>TRBJ1-1|TRBV19
ASSVVPGQGLNTEAF
>TRBJ1-2|TRBV7-9
ASSLGGNYGYT
>TRBJ1-1|TRBV19
ASSIPTRGAF
>TRBJ2-7|TRBV6-1
ASSELSGTGGSNEQY
>TRBJ1-2|TRBV5-1
ASSLTGGNGYT
>TRBJ2-7|TRBV30
AWSGRYEQY
>TRBJ1-2|TRBV6-6
ASSLLGRKANYGYT
>TRBJ1-1|TRBV6-5
ASRAYGTNTEAF
>TRBJ2-1|TRBV27
ASTNFRDSLWQF
>TRBJ1-4|TRBV29-1
SVLYEKLF
>TRBJ1-4|TRBV19
ASSRATGSVATNEKLF
>TRBJ1-2|TRBV7-9
ASSPGRALYGYTFGNT
>TRBJ1-5|TRBV29-1
SVRDRARNQPQH
>TRBJ2-3|TRBV11-3
ASSRGGRGKNTQY
>TRBJ2-3|TRBV7-9
ASSTTSGGVASTDTQY
>TRBJ1-5|TRBV7-8
ASSSRGTNQPQH
>TRBJ1-3|TRBV5-1
ASSLAAWDRFPSGNTIY
>TRBJ1-1|TRBV6-5
ASRTALNTEAF
>TRBJ2-3|TRBV7-9
ASSPRTSGRQEDTQY
>TRBJ2-2|TRBV2
ASSGNLAGSTGELF
>TRBJ2-1|TRBV3-1/TRBV3-2
ASSPIPSGYNEQF
>TRBJ2-1|TRBV7-2
ASSLSVRGGDEQF
>TRBJ1-5|TRBV18
ASSLGQGPNQPQH
>TRBJ2-7|TRBV2
ASQGQGEQY
>TRBJ1-3|TRBV5-1
ASSFLGQGEPGNTIY
>TRBJ1-5|TRBV5-5
ASSLLGSGGRSNQPQH
>TRBJ1-5|TRBV7-8
ASSSEGLPNQPQH
>TRBJ2-1|TRBV9
ASSVVGQGAYNEQF
>TRBJ2-1|TRBV27
ASSDRRARPSLAEQF
>TRBJ2-1|TRBV7-2
ASSPFKAGVNNEQF
>TRBJ1-5|TRBV15
ATSRQGNQPQH
>TRBJ1-2|TRBV23-1
ASSQPGQGAEGYT
>TRBJ1-2|TRBV7-9
ASSVSGQGIGYT
>TRBJ2-7|TRBV28
ASSLDRGQQY
>TRBJ2-5|TRBV5-8
ASSRGSGRKNQETQY
>TRBJ1-1|TRBV2
ASSEAGHTEAF
>TRBJ1-4|TRBV4-2
ASSRDREEEKLF
>TRBJ2-5|TRBV10-2
ASLPDWAGDGETQY
>TRBJ1-2|TRBV3-1/TRBV3-2
ASSAQGAQLYGYT
>TRBJ2-7|TRBV2
ASRASSGNSYEQY
>TRBJ2-7|TRBV5-4
ASSAGGLSYEQY
>TRBJ2-1|TRBV11-2
ASMASRSYNEQF
>TRBJ2-2|TRBV19
ASRNQGLVSFAGELF
>TRBJ1-2|TRBV11-1
ASSLAAGLNYGYT
>TRBJ2-3|TRBV19
ASSARDYSQY
>TRBJ1-2|TRBV14
ASSQSWGGQGNYGYT
>TRBJ1-4|TRBV7-2
ASSTDRGNEKLF
>TRBJ2-7|TRBV7-8
ASSGTGQGAYEQY
>TRBJ1-1|TRBV2
ASNYRVATEAF
>TRBJ1-2|TRBV11-2
ASSSSTGKGYT